Listed below are T cell receptor beta chains from one sample, sequenced in a study of cytomegalovirus exposure and HLA in healthy donors. Measured with immunoSEQ multiplex PCR; TCRdb has only the in-frame clones, and not every one. Of about 160,000 clones in the sample, 85% to 90% were seen once. Specimen: PBMCs. The receptors were sampled from a woman between 18 and 29 years old in good health and CMV-seropositive. The CDR3 runs from the conserved cysteine through the conserved F or W. A D gene is named only where the DNA matches it firmly. A clone size is listed for some rows: how often the clone was seen (once, few, many), or a class if it is expanded.

TRBJ2-5	.	TRBV27	TRBD2	CASRRLAQFQETQYF	TGTGCCAGCAGGAGACTAGCGCAATTTCAAGAGACCCAGTACTTC
TRBJ2-5	.	TRBV29-1	.	CSVESAGAQETQYF	TGCAGCGTTGAATCGGCAGGGGCCCAAGAGACCCAGTACTTC
TRBJ2-1	.	TRBV30	TRBD1	CAWRINDGQGPYNEQFF	TGTGCCTGGAGGATTAACGATGGACAGGGCCCCTACAATGAGCAGTTCTTC
TRBJ2-1	.	TRBV7-2	.	CASSPEAAYNEQFF	TGTGCCAGCAGCCCAGAAGCGGCTTACAATGAGCAGTTCTTC
TRBJ2-7	.	TRBV19	TRBD2	CASSIVTGTSNYEQYF	TGTGCCAGTAGTATAGTAACCGGGACTAGTAACTACGAGCAGTACTTC
TRBJ2-1	.	TRBV6-6	.	CASSRAEEQFF	TGTGCCAGCAGCCGAGCGGAAGAGCAGTTCTTC
TRBJ1-5	.	TRBV7-8	TRBD1	CASSPGTVQPQHF	TGTGCCAGCAGCCCAGGGACAGTTCAGCCCCAGCATTTT
TRBJ1-5	.	TRBV28	.	CASRTLTDRVGNQPQHF	TGTGCCAGCAGAACCCTTACCGATCGGGTAGGCAATCAGCCCCAGCATTTT
TRBJ1-2	.	TRBV6-6	.	CASSSLLKTPNYGYTF	TGTGCCAGCAGTTCCTTACTCAAGACACCCAACTATGGCTACACCTTC
TRBJ1-2	.	TRBV7-8	.	CASSSDFRGGYTF	TGTGCCAGCAGCTCGGACTTTCGGGGTGGCTACACCTTC
TRBJ2-1	.	TRBV19	.	CASSIGPSSYNEQFF	TGTGCCAGTAGTATAGGCCCGAGCTCCTACAATGAGCAGTTCTTC
TRBJ2-7	.	TRBV5-8	.	CASSPLTSSYEQYF	TGTGCCAGCAGCCCCTTGACTAGCTCCTACGAGCAGTACTTC
TRBJ1-5	few	TRBV6-6	TRBD1	CASSPTGAGNQPQHF	TGTGCCAGCAGTCCGACAGGGGCGGGCAATCAGCCCCAGCATTTT
TRBJ2-5	.	TRBV6-1	TRBD2	CATGRRMETQYF	TGTGCCACCGGGAGGCGCATGGAGACCCAGTACTTC